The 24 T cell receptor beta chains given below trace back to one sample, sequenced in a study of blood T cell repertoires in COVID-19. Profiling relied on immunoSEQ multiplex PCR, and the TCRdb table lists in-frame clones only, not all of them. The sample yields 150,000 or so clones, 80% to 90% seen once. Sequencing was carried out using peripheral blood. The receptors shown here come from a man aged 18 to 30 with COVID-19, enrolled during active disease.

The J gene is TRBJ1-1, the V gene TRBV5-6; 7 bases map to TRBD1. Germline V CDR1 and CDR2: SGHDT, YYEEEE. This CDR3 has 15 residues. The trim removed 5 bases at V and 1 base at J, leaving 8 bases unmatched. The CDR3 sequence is CASSETGSWNTEAFF. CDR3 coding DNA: TGTGCCAGCAGTGAGACAGGGTCCTGGAACACTGAAGCTTTCTTT.

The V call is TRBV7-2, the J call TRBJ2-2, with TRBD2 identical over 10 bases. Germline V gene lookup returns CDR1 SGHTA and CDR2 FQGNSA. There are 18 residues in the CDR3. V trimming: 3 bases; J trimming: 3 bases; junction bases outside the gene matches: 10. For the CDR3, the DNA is TGTGCCAGCAGCTTTATAGGGGTCCTAGCGGGGGACACCGGGGAGCTGTTTTTT. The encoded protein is CASSFIGVLAGDTGELFF.

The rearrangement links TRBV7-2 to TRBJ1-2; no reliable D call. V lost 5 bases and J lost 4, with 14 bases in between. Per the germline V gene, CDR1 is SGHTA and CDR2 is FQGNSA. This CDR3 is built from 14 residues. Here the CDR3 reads CASSPAGSAYGYTF. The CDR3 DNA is TGTGCCAGCAGCCCAGCCGGGTCAGCCTATGGCTACACCTTC.

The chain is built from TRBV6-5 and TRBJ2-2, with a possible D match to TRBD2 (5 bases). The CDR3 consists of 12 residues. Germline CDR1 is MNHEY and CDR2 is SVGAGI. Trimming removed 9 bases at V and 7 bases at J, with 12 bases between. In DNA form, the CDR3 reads TGTGCCAGACCGCGAGGGAGCGGGGAGCTGTTTTTT. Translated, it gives CARPRGSGELFF.

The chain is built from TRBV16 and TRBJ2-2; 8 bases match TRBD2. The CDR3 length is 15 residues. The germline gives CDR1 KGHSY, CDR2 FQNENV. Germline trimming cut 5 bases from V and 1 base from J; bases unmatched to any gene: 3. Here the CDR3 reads CASSWTSRNTGELFF. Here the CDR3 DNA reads TGTGCCAGCAGCTGGACTAGCAGGAACACCGGGGAGCTGTTTTTT.

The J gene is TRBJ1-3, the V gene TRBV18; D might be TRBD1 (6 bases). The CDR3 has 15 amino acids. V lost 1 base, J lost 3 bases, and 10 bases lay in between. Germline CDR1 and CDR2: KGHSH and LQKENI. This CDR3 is CASSPQQGGGNTIYF. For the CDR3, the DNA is TGTGCCAGCTCACCACAACAGGGCGGTGGAAACACCATATATTTT.

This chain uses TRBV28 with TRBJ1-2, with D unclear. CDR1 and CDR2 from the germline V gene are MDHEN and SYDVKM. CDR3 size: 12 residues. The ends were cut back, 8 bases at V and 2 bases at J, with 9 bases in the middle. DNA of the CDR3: TGTGCCAGCGGAGAAGGAAACTATGGCTACACCTTC. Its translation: CASGEGNYGYTF.

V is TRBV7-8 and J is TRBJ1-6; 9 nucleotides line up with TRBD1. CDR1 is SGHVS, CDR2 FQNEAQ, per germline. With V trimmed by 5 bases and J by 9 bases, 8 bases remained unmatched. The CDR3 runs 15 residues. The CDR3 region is CASSPGQGIRSPLHF. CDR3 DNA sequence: TGTGCCAGCAGCCCGGGACAGGGTATACGTTCACCCCTCCACTTT. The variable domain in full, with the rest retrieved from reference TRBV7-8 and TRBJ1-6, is GAGVSQSPRYKVAKRGQDVALRCDPISGHVSLFWYQQALGQGPEFLTYFQNEAQLDKSGLPSDRFFAERPEGSVSTLKIQRTQQEDSAVYLCASSPGQGIRSPLHFGNGTRLTVT.

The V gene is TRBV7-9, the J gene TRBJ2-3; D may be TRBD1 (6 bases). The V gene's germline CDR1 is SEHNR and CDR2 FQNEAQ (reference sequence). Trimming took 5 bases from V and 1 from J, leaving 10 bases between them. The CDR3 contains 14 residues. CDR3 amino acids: CASSKGQRTDTQYF. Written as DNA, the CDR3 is TGTGCCAGCAGCAAGGGACAACGCACAGATACGCAGTATTTT.

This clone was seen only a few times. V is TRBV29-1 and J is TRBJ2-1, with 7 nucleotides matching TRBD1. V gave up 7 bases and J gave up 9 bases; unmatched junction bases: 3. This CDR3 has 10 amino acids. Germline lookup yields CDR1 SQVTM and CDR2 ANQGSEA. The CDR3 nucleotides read TGCAGCGCGGCAGGGGGTGAGCAGTTCTTC. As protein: CSAAGGEQFF.

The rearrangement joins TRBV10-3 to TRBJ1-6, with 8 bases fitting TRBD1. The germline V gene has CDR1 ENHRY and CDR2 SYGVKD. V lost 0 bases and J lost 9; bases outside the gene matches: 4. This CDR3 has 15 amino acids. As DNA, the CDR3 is TGTGCCATCAGTGAGTCGACAGGGGAGGCTTCACCCCTCCACTTT. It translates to CAISESTGEASPLHF.

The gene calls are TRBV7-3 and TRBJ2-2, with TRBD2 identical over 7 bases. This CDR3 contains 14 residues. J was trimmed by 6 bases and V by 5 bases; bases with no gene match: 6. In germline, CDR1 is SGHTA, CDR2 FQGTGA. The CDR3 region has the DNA TGTGCCAGCAGCCCTGGGGGGGTACCCGGGGAGCTGTTTTTT. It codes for CASSPGGVPGELFF.

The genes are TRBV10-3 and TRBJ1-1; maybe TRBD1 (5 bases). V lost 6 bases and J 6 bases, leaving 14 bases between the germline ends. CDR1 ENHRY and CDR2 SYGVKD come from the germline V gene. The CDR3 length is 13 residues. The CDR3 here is CAIRPGGEAEAFF. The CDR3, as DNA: TGTGCCATCAGGCCGGGGGGGGAGGCTGAAGCTTTCTTT.

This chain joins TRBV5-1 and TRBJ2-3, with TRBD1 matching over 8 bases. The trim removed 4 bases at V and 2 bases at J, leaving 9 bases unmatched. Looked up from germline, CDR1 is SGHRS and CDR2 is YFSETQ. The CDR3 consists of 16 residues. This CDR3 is CASSPRTGSLTDTQYF. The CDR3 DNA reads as TGCGCCAGCAGCCCAAGGACAGGGTCCCTCACAGATACGCAGTATTTT.

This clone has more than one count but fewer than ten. CDR3 sequence reads: CASSLNFPTEAFF. The CDR3 coding sequence is TGTGCCAGCAGCTTAAACTTCCCCACTGAAGCTTTCTTT. The chain has TRBV7-9 and TRBJ1-1; D not certain. The CDR3 has 13 amino acids. V was cut by 2 bases and J by 4 bases, with 8 bases left in between. Germline V CDR1 and CDR2: SEHNR, FQNEAQ (reference sequence).

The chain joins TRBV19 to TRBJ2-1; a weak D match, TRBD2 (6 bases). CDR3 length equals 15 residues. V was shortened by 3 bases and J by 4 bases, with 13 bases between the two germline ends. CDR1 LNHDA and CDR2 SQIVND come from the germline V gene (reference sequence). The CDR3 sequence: CASSIRVGGYNEQFF. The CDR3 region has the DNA TGTGCCAGTAGTATTAGGGTGGGGGGTTACAATGAGCAGTTCTTC.

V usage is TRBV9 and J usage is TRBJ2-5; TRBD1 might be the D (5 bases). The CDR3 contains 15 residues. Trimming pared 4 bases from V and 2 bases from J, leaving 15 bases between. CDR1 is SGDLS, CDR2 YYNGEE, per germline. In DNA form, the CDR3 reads TGTGCCAGCAGCCGAATAGGGAAGGGGCAAGAGACCCAGTACTTC. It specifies CASSRIGKGQETQYF.

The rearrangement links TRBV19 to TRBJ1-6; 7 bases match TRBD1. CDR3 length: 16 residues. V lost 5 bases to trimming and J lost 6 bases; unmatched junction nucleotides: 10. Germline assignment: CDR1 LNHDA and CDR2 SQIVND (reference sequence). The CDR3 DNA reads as TGTGCCAGTAGTTCCTCCCGACAGGGCGGTAATTCACCCCTCCACTTT. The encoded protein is CASSSSRQGGNSPLHF.

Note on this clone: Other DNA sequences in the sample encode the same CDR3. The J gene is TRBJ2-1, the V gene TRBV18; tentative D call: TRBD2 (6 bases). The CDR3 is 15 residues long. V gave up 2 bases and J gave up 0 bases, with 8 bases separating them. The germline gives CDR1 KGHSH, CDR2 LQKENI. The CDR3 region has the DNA TGTGCCAGCTCACCAACCGGGAGCTCCTACAATGAGCAGTTCTTC. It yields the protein CASSPTGSSYNEQFF. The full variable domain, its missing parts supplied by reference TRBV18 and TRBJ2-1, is NAGVMQNPRHLVRRRGQEARLRCSPMKGHSHVYWYRQLPEEGLKFMVYLQKENIIDESGMPKERFSAEFPKEGPSILRIQQVVRGDSAAYFCASSPTGSSYNEQFFGPGTRLTVL.

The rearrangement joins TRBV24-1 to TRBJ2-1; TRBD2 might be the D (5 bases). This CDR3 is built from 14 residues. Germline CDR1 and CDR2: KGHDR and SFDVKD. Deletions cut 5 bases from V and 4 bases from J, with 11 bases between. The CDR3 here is CATSAGNLYNEQFF. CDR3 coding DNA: TGTGCCACCAGTGCCGGGAACCTTTACAATGAGCAGTTCTTC.

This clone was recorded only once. The CDR3 loop reads CASSLAGGNTGELFF. Here the CDR3 DNA reads TGTGCCAGCAGCTTAGCAGGAGGGAACACCGGGGAGCTGTTTTTT. The chain combines TRBV7-2 with TRBJ2-2; D is possibly TRBD2 (5 bases). The germline gives CDR1 SGHTA, CDR2 FQGNSA. The V and J ends lost 0 bases and 1 base respectively, with 6 bases between them. This CDR3 is built from 15 residues.

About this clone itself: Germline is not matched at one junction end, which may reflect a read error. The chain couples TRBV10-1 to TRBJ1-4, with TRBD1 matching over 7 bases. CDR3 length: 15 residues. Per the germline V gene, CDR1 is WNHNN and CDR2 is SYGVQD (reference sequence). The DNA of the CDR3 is TGCGCCAGCAGTGGGGTACAGGGGTCAGGTGAAAAACTGCTTTTT. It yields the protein CASSGVQGSGEKLLF.

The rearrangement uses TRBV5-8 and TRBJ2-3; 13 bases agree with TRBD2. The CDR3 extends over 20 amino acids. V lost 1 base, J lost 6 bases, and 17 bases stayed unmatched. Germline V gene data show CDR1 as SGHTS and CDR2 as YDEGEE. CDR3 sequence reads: CASSLYLLAGGPINIDTQYF. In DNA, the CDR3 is TGTGCCAGCAGCTTGTATTTACTAGCGGGAGGGCCCATCAACATCGATACGCAGTATTTT.

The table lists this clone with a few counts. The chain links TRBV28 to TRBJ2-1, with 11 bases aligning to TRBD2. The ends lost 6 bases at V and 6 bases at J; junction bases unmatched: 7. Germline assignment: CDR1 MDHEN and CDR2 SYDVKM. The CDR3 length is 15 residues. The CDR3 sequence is CASRDLAGGLNEQFF. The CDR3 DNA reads TGTGCCAGCAGGGATCTAGCGGGGGGCCTCAATGAGCAGTTCTTC.